The following is a T cell receptor beta chain sequence with its context. The antigen is not known. Researchers ran the PCR with 60 Vbeta and 13 Jbeta primers. Produced via immunoSEQ multiplex PCR; TCRdb's table is partial and in-frame only. The table has approximately 110,000 clones, 70% to 85% seen once. These data originate in a study of cytomegalovirus exposure and HLA in healthy donors. Across the whole study: Genetic ancestry analysis placed around four fifths of the roughly 400 donors that were genotyped in the Caucasian-associated cluster. Study-wide results and caveats: In all likelihood, a cluster of highly shared sequence variants was a sequencing artifact. As was reported, the HLA-A and HLA-B alleles of most subjects were accurately predicted from TCR beta sequences. Using a false discovery rate of 0.05, a later analysis showed that 15,000 to 20,000 TCR beta sequences were associated with HLA alleles.

Germline lookup yields CDR1 GTSNPN and CDR2 SVGIG (reference sequence). This CDR3 has 14 residues. Material: PBMCs. The sequence came from a woman in her thirties or forties in good health and CMV-seropositive. The chain carries TRBV30 and TRBJ2-1; 13 nucleotides agree with TRBD2. For the CDR3, the DNA is TGTGCTTCAGGGACTAGCGGGATCTACAATGAGCAGTTCTTC. It encodes CASGTSGIYNEQFF. The full variable domain, completed using reference TRBV30 and TRBJ2-1, is SQTIHQWPATLVQPVGSPLSLECTVEGTSNPNLYWYRQAAGRGLQLLFYSVGIGQISSEVPQNLSASRPQDRQFILSSKKLLLSDSGFYLCASGTSGIYNEQFFGPGTRLTVL.